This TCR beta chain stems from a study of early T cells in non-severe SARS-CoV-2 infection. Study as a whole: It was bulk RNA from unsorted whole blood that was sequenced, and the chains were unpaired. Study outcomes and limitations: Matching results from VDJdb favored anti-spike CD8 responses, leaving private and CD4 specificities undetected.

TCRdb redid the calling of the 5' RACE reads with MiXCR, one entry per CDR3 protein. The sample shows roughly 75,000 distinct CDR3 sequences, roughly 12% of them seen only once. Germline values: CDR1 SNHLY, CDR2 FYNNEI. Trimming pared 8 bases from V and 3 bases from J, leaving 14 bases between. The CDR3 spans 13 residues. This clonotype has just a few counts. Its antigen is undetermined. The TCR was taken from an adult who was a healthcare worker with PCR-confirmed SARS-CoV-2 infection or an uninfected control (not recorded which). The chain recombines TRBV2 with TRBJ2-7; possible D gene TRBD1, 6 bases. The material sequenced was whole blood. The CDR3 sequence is CASLGQPFYEQYF. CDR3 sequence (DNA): TGTGCCAGCCTTGGACAGCCTTTCTACGAGCAGTACTTC.